These T cell receptor beta chains were read from a single sample in a study of PD-1 blockade in mismatch repair-deficient tumors. The data were produced by immunoSEQ multiplex PCR, yet TCRdb's version contains in-frame clones alone and is incomplete. The repertoire holds about 18,000 clones, with around 82% as singletons. Material: PBMCs, obtained less than 25 weeks after starting pembrolizumab. The source is an adult with mismatch repair-deficient cancer. The CDR3 runs from the conserved cysteine through the conserved F or W. D genes are given only for firm matches.

cdr3_aa: CATVLRDQKKLFF; cdr3_nt: TGTGCCACCGTTCTCCGGGATCAAAAAAAACTGTTTTTT; j_call: TRBJ1-4; v_call: TRBV28; d_call: -; cdr3_length: 13
cdr3_aa: CATSSDRGNQPQHF; cdr3_nt: TGTGCCACCAGCAGTGACAGGGGAAATCAGCCCCAGCATTTT; j_call: TRBJ1-5; v_call: TRBV15; d_call: TRBD1; cdr3_length: 14
cdr3_aa: CASSPPLPTGELFF; cdr3_nt: TGTGCCAGCTCACCACCACTACCCACCGGGGAGCTGTTTTTT; j_call: TRBJ2-2; v_call: TRBV18; d_call: -; cdr3_length: 14
cdr3_aa: CASSSGVREKLFF; cdr3_nt: TGTGCCAGCAGTTCAGGGGTGCGAGAAAAACTGTTTTTT; j_call: TRBJ1-4; v_call: TRBV28; d_call: -; cdr3_length: 13
cdr3_aa: CASSHYYLPSYNEQFF; cdr3_nt: TGTGCCAGCAGCCATTACTACCTCCCCTCCTACAATGAGCAGTTCTTC; j_call: TRBJ2-1; v_call: TRBV7-9; d_call: -; cdr3_length: 16
cdr3_aa: CASSPDRDGLGKLFF; cdr3_nt: TGCGCCAGCAGTCCGGACAGGGATGGTTTGGGAAAACTGTTTTTT; j_call: TRBJ1-4; v_call: TRBV5-1; d_call: TRBD1; cdr3_length: 15
cdr3_aa: CASSSSFRGRGYGYTF; cdr3_nt: TGTGCCAGCAGCTCATCATTCCGGGGAAGAGGCTATGGCTACACCTTC; j_call: TRBJ1-2; v_call: TRBV5-4; d_call: -; cdr3_length: 16
cdr3_aa: CASSLRRETQYF; cdr3_nt: TGTGCCAGCAGTCTTCGTCGGGAGACCCAGTACTTC; j_call: TRBJ2-5; v_call: TRBV2; d_call: -; cdr3_length: 12
cdr3_aa: CASSYSSGRATREQFF; cdr3_nt: TGTGCCAGCAGTTACTCGAGCGGGAGGGCCACAAGGGAGCAGTTCTTC; j_call: TRBJ2-1; v_call: TRBV6-5; d_call: TRBD2; cdr3_length: 16
cdr3_aa: CASSFVVGGGYGYTF; cdr3_nt: TGCGCCAGCAGCTTCGTTGTGGGTGGGGGGTACGGCTACACCTTC; j_call: TRBJ1-2; v_call: TRBV5-1; d_call: -; cdr3_length: 15
cdr3_aa: CASRGLAGGSATTEQYF; cdr3_nt: TGTGCCAGCAGGGGACTAGCGGGAGGGAGCGCCACTACCGAGCAGTACTTC; j_call: TRBJ2-7; v_call: TRBV2; d_call: TRBD2; cdr3_length: 17
cdr3_aa: CASSLFQVSYEQYF; cdr3_nt: TGTGCCAGCAGTTTATTTCAGGTTTCCTACGAGCAGTACTTC; j_call: TRBJ2-7; v_call: TRBV28; d_call: -; cdr3_length: 14
cdr3_aa: CAISDPDRGIYEQYF; cdr3_nt: TGTGCCATCAGTGACCCTGACAGGGGGATTTACGAGCAGTACTTC; j_call: TRBJ2-7; v_call: TRBV10-3; d_call: TRBD1; cdr3_length: 15
cdr3_aa: CASSVVGDRAIGELFF; cdr3_nt: TGTGCCAGCAGCGTAGTTGGGGACAGGGCAATCGGGGAGCTGTTTTTT; j_call: TRBJ2-2; v_call: TRBV9; d_call: TRBD1; cdr3_length: 16